A single TCR beta chain is shown here with its context. What antigen it recognizes has not been identified. Qualities for individual bases were not recorded, and no much larger clone is one base off. V was cut back by 3 bases and J by 0 bases, leaving a gap of 12 bases between them. The germline V gene specifies MDHEN as CDR1 and SYDVKM as CDR2. Spanning cysteine to phenylalanine, the CDR3 consists of 16 amino acids. The DNA shown is the 48-base CDR3, in frame from base 1. This specimen belongs to a study of long-term antiretroviral therapy in people with HIV (dated by TCRdb to between 2021 and 2024). As for the study more broadly: Collection of the earliest samples took place about a decade ahead of the 2015 WHO recommendation for immediate ART, at a time when ART was typically delayed until CD4 counts fell. This retrospective serial study examined whether starting ART and sustained HIV suppression were associated with changes in the composition and diversity of the TRB repertoire in peripheral blood. A total of roughly 180 cryopreserved PBMC samples were contributed to the cohort by 30 adults with confirmed HIV infection, with samples collected serially over a mean of about 6 years (range 1-12). Among the 30 or so participants with HIV, fewer than twelve were female. Test extractions of a monoclonal T-cell line alongside 30 or so polyclonal samples showed no cross-contamination during QIAcube processing. Paper-wide results and their limitations: At every time point, the repertoire was dominated by expanded TRB clones first identified before ART initiation, although this dominance fluctuated and, in many PLHIV, declined after ART. The samples span the years 2004 to 2017, and the ART regimens used at that time may not be as effective as current regimens. Limited PBMC availability meant only the TCR beta chain was sequenced, without alpha chain pairing. No data were available on ART adherence, viral resistance or therapy changes, limiting inferences about post-ART repertoire changes. Unsorted PBMC were profiled instead of sorted CD4+ and CD8+ T cells because pre-ART samples had limited cell numbers. Compared with controls, HIV repertoires had narrower CDR3 length ranges, and the network structure pointed to an antigen-experienced repertoire that shifted only slightly toward naive after ART. ART initiation was associated with a significant increase in TRB diversity, but diversity stayed significantly below transplant donor controls even after long-term ART.

The immunoSEQ hsTCRB v3.0 assay was used at survey level resolution to sequence the TRB variable region. TRB sequencing targeted a depth of about 40,000-50,000 T-cell genomes per sample. An Illumina MiSeq with a v3 150-cycle kit was used to sequence the pooled TRB libraries. Processing in the source paper ran as follows. Repertoire analysis was performed in R inside a reproducible Nextflow workflow that covered QC, data transformation and analysis. LymphoSeq2, an R package for exploring AIRR-Seq data, was used to implement custom analyses. A few samples yielding fewer than 5000 total TRB sequences were excluded, leaving more than 150 analyzed HIV repertoires. Among the 170 to 200 HIV repertoires that were kept, 59 were collected before ART initiation and around 130 were collected after ART initiation. Each repertoire was downsampled to 5000 TRB nucleotide sequences, and summary statistics were averaged across 100 downsampling iterations. Only TRB sequences with CDR3 regions of at least seven amino acids were retained for analysis. A Shannon entropy-derived clonality score and the Gini coefficient were used to measure diversity. In the repertoire networks, any two of the top 5000 CDR3 amino acid sequences were linked whenever the two sequences differed by an edit distance of one. Antigen specificity groups and MHC restriction were predicted for TRB CDR3 amino acid sequences with GLIPH2. CDR3 amino acid sequences were matched against VDJdb and McPAS-TCR to flag known CMV, EBV, HIV or tissue antigen associations. Pre-ART, post-ART and control groups were compared with Wilcoxon signed-rank tests and Holm-Bonferroni correction. The table comes from immuneACCESS by way of TCRdb, which keeps in-frame sequences with V and J called. Part of the clones is missing from these tables; in studies checked, under half for an unresolved V gene and the rest for unknown reasons. Clonal size and the V and J genes are those of that table, whereas D and trimming came from the DNA. The sample profile shows about 28,000 clones; nearly 95% of them were found once. The ten most abundant clones make up 9% to 12% of the sample.

To be included, a participant needed at least one PBMC sample from before ART initiation plus at least two post-ART samples. Every participant with HIV received treatment in the United States of America. Cryopreserved samples of about 0.95-10 million PBMC were thawed and washed before DNA extraction. At the time of the earliest PBMC sample, participants with HIV were aged between roughly 20 and 54 years. Each participant contributed PBMC samples from 1-4 timepoints before ART initiation and 2-8 timepoints after ART initiation, with a median of 7 samples. Serial HIV viral load, CD4+ T-cell count, ART history and demographic data were obtained for every participant. Using a Qiagen kit on a QIAcube, genomic DNA was extracted from unsorted PBMC, with samples processed in batches of 12.

The sequence derives from a man aged 35 to 55 with HIV. Source: unsorted PBMCs, taken 6.2 years after starting antiretroviral therapy. The chain employs TRBV28 and TRBJ1-5, with the D segment identity uncertain. The DNA reads as follows: TGTGCCAGCAGTTTTGTCGGCAGATATAGCAATCAGCCCCAGCATTTT. It translates as CASSFVGRYSNQPQHF. The entire variable domain, with the stretches around the CDR3 drawn from the reference TRBV28 and TRBJ1-5 proteins, is DVKVTQSSRYLVKRTGEKVFLECVQDMDHENMFWYRQDPGLGLRLIYFSYDVKMKEKGDIPEGYSVSREKKERFSLILESASTNQTSMYLCASSFVGRYSNQPQHFGDGTRLSIL.